The source of this T cell receptor beta chain is a study of OX40 agonist ivuxolimab in advanced cancers. Study-wide background: Treatment received earlier with anti-PD-1, anti-PD-L1 or anti-CTLA-4 agents was allowed, and under 50% had some.

Sequencing used immunoSEQ multiplex PCR; TCRdb keeps in-frame clones, though not all of them. The sample gives roughly 37,000 clones, 74% of which show up once; about 18% is in the top ten. With respect to this clone: Its antigen is not known.

Study observations and caveats: At 0.1 to 3.0 mg/kg, CD4+ and CD8+ blood T cells expanded clonally by week 6. Certain nonresponders likewise exhibited a low normalized T-cell clonal expansion.

Germline CDR1 and CDR2: DFQATT and SNEGSKA (reference sequence). CDR3 length: 11 amino acids. With 6 bases removed from V and 3 bases from J, the gap between germline ends came to 8 bases. The chain recombines TRBV20-1 with TRBJ1-1, with no clear D. This clonotype was obtained from an adult with an advanced solid tumor such as melanoma, head and neck, liver or kidney cancer. The input for sequencing was CD4+ or CD8+ T cells sorted from blood, taken in a trial of the OX40 agonist ivuxolimab. DNA of the CDR3: TGCAGTGCCCCAGCAGACACTGAAGCTTTCTTT. It translates to CSAPADTEAFF.